This T cell receptor beta chain emerged from a study of blood T cells in healthy people across ages. The overall study: Using template switching, researchers captured about one barcoded beta molecule for each two T cells. General observations from the study: Across samples, TCR beta diversity tracked strongly with naive T cell percentage. What prevented conclusive comparison of naive and antigen-experienced cells was that PBMCs were unsorted.

Alongside a J-beta primer mix, a sample-barcoded 5' primer served in a second PCR lasting 7 to 11 cycles. TCRdb used MiXCR to reprocess the 5' RACE reads, holding one entry per CDR3 protein. The sample contains some 710,000 distinct CDR3 sequences, 20% to 25% of which appear only once. To note about this clonotype: Its antigen remains unknown.

This clonotype was sampled from a man between 65 and 85 years old in good health. The sequencing input was blood.

Written as DNA, the CDR3 is TGCAGTGCCAGACTCAGGGGAGTTAATCAGCCCCAGCATTTT. It specifies CSARLRGVNQPQHF. The chain carries TRBV20-1 and TRBJ1-5; perhaps TRBD1 as D (6 bases). CDR1 is DFQATT and CDR2 is SNEGSKA in the germline V gene (reference sequence). Deletions cut 6 bases from V and 4 bases from J, with 16 bases between. This CDR3 contains 14 residues.